These 5 T cell receptor beta chains were sequenced from one sample in a study of T cells after yellow fever vaccination (dated by TCRdb to about 2019). The protocol used for the library was 5' RACE. TCRdb names Illumina HiSeq 2500 as the instrument used. Clones were called with MiXCR by TCRdb after fastp trimmed the public reads at Q25, and only in-frame beta chains were retained. Each record represents a unique CDR3 protein, reported with the most common genes and DNA among its rows. The sample has 510,000 or so distinct CDR3 sequences on record, approximately 21% of them singletons. Of the sample, approximately 15% is held by the ten largest clones. The sample's treatment or condition, from its label and the paper: live attenuated yellow fever vaccine strain. The specimen comprised PBMCs, sampled 15 days after the yellow fever booster vaccination. The source is a man aged 30-40 years who received the YFV17D yellow fever vaccine.

This chain links TRBV11-2 with TRBJ2-4; D is possibly TRBD1 or TRBD2 (5 bases each). The germline V and J ends were trimmed by 1 base and 1 base, with 20 bases remaining between them. In germline, CDR1 is SGHAT, CDR2 FQNNGV. CDR3 length: 19 amino acids. The DNA for the CDR3 is TGTGCCAGCAGCTTAGTAGGTCTCGGGGTTAAGGGGGCCAAAAACATTCAGTACTTC. It yields the protein CASSLVGLGVKGAKNIQYF.

This clonotype was counted once. The chain is built from TRBV3-1 and TRBJ2-1; 10 bases map to TRBD2. CDR1 LGHDT and CDR2 YNNKEL come from the germline V gene (reference sequence). V lost 4 bases and J lost 6; bases outside the gene matches: 15. The CDR3 is made up of 18 amino acids. CDR3 in amino acids: CASSLRKGLAVPPNEQFF. Written as DNA, the CDR3 is TGTGCCAGCAGCCTAAGAAAAGGACTAGCGGTTCCCCCCAATGAGCAGTTCTTC.

V and J are TRBV27 and TRBJ2-7; possibly TRBD1 for D (5 bases). CDR1 is MNHEY, CDR2 SMNVEV, per germline (reference sequence). V lost 6 bases to trimming and J lost 0 bases, with 15 bases between them. The CDR3 loop spans 15 amino acids. This CDR3 is CASSREDTLSYEQYF. CDR3 in DNA: TGTGCCAGCAGCCGAGAGGACACCCTCTCCTACGAGCAGTACTTC.

This clonotype appeared a few times. V usage is TRBV7-6 and J usage is TRBJ2-7, with TRBD2 identical over 8 bases. CDR3 size: 17 residues. With V trimmed by 0 bases and J by 0 bases, 7 bases remained unmatched. Per the germline V gene, CDR1 is SGHVS and CDR2 is FNYEAQ. The CDR3 sequence is CASSLAQGSGGSYEQYF. In DNA, the CDR3 is TGTGCCAGCAGCTTAGCGCAAGGGAGCGGGGGCTCCTACGAGCAGTACTTC. Variable domain in full (rest from reference TRBV7-6 and TRBJ2-7): GAGVSQSPRYKVTKRGQDVALRCDPISGHVSLYWYRQALGQGPEFLTYFNYEAQQDKSGLPNDRFSAERPEGSISTLTIQRTEQRDSAMYRCASSLAQGSGGSYEQYFGPGTRLTVT.

This clonotype has a handful of counts. The V call is TRBV7-2, the J call TRBJ2-7; 7 positions agree with TRBD2. This CDR3 spans 14 amino acids. The J segment lost 2 bases and the V segment lost 4 bases, leaving 5 bases of the junction unmatched. The germline CDR1 and CDR2 sequences are SGHTA and FQGNSA. CDR3 in amino acids: CASSSPGGTYEQYF. The CDR3 DNA follows: TGTGCCAGCAGCTCCCCCGGGGGGACCTACGAGCAGTACTTC.